This TCR beta chain is drawn from a study of blood T cells in healthy people across ages. Turning to the study itself: Capture via template switching afforded approximately one barcoded beta molecule per two T cells.

Notes on the study in general: No one knew whether donors had CMV, which possibly confounded expanded clonotype changes.

Together with a sample-barcoded 5' primer, a J-beta primer mix was included in a second PCR lasting about 7 to 11 cycles. Each cDNA molecule, via a template-switch adaptor with 12 random nucleotides, was tagged. Sequencing recovered at least 2.5 million CDR3-containing paired-end reads from each sample. From the 5' RACE reads, TCRdb called clonotypes with MiXCR, one entry per CDR3 protein. The sample gives about 620,000 distinct CDR3 sequences, around 21% of which show up once; 3.5% to 4% is in the top ten. This clonotype occurred many times. Its antigen remains unknown. The V end lost 2 bases, the J end lost 8 bases, and 12 bases lay between the germline ends. There are 14 residues in the CDR3. Germline CDR1 ENHRY, CDR2 SYGVKD.

Sequences were obtained from blood. The V gene is TRBV10-3, the J gene TRBJ1-4; no definite D call. This TCR was sampled from a man aged 70-80 years in good health. CDR3 DNA sequence: TGTGCCATCAGTGAGAACGGAAAAGAGGAAAAACTGTTTTTT. Translated, it gives CAISENGKEEKLFF.